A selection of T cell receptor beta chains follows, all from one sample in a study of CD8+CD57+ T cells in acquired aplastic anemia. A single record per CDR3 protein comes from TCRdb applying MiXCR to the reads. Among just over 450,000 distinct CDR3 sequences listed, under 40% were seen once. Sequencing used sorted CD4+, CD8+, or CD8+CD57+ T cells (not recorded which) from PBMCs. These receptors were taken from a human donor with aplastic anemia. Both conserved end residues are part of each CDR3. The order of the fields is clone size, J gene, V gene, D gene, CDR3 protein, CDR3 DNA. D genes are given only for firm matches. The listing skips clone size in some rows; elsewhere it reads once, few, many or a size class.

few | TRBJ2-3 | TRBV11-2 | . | CASSLGPRPLDTQYF | TGTGCCAGCAGTCTCGGGCCCCGTCCGTTGGATACGCAGTATTTT
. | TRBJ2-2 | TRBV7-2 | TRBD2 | CASSPLAGQHTGELFF | TGTGCCAGCAGTCCCTTAGCGGGGCAACATACCGGGGAGCTGTTTTTT
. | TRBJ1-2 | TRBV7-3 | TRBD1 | CASSAGTGFSAGGCTF | TGTGCCAGCAGCGCCGGGACAGGGTTTTCGGCGGGAGGCTGCACCTTC
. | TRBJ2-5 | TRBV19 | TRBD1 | CASSPGQGVGETQYF | TGTGCCAGTAGTCCGGGACAGGGGGTCGGGGAGACCCAGTACTTC
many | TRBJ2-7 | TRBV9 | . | CASSEGPSYEQYF | TGTGCCAGCAGCGAGGGCCCCTCCTACGAGCAGTACTTC
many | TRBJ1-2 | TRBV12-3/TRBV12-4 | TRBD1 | CASRDRGSYTF | TGTGCCAGCAGGGACAGGGGTAGCTACACCTTC
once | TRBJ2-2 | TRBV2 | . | CATSGPSPGELFF | TGTGCCACCAGCGGGCCTAGTCCCGGGGAGCTGTTTTTT
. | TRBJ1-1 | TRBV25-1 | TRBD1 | CASSRVGGQAATEAFF | TGTGCCAGCAGTAGGGTGGGTGGACAGGCAGCCACTGAAGCTTTCTTT
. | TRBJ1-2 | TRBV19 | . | CASSNPQGYGYTF | TGTGCCAGTTCCAATCCCCAGGGGTATGGCTACACCTTC
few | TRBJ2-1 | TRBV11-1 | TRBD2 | CASSLSSSGAVEQFF | TGTGCCAGCAGCTTATCTAGTAGCGGGGCCGTTGAGCAGTTCTTC
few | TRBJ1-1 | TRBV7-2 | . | CASSFSRETEAFF | TGTGCCAGCAGCTTCTCAAGAGAGACTGAAGCTTTCTTT
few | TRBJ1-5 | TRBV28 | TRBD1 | CASRRTDRGLFGNQPQHF | TGTGCCAGCAGGAGGACGGACAGGGGGCTATTTGGCAATCAGCCCCAGCATTTT
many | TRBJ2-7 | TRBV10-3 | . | CASRGVFYEQYF | TGTGCCAGCCGGGGAGTTTTCTACGAGCAGTACTTC
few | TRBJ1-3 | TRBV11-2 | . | CASSWGRGASGNTIYF | TGTGCCAGCAGCTGGGGTCGAGGGGCGAGTGGAAACACCATATATTTT
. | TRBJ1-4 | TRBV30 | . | CAWKQVNEKLFF | TGTGCCTGGAAACAGGTTAATGAAAAACTGTTTTTT
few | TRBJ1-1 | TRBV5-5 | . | CASSFRQVGLSTEAFF | TGTGCCAGCAGCTTTCGGCAGGTGGGACTGTCCACTGAAGCTTTCTTT